This T cell receptor beta chain is drawn from a study of T cell repertoires in cytomegalovirus infection. Study summary: Peptides in the study included HLA-C-restricted and HLA-B-restricted CMV epitopes. CMV infection and matching HLA type were both indicated by public TCR beta signatures.

V was clipped by 0 bases and J by 1 base, with 12 bases between them. Germline-derived CDR1 and CDR2 are LGHNA and YNFKEQ. The CDR3 runs 16 residues. Points on this clonotype: Its antigen remains unidentified.

Study-level results: Carriers of CMV plus the relevant HLA were identified by cumulative public TCR beta family frequency. What dominated the ex vivo response were HLA-C-restricted CMV-specific TCR beta clonotypes.

Via MiXCR, TCRdb re-called the reads, giving one row per CDR3 protein. Of about 700,000 distinct CDR3 sequences in the sample, around a third were seen once. The chain recombines TRBV4-2 with TRBJ1-1; the D gene is possibly TRBD1 (5 bases). The source is a human donor in good health (CMV status not recorded). Some clones in this sample may be carry-over from other donors' samples. The sequences come from cultured PBMCs, collected from culture after CMV antigen stimulation. In DNA form, the CDR3 reads TGTGCCAGCAGCCAAGATAGGGGACGGGGGAACACTGAAGCTTTCTTT. This encodes CASSQDRGRGNTEAFF.